These 3 T cell receptor beta chains share one sample of origin, sequenced in a study of identical twins. TCRdb ran MiXCR on the 5' RACE reads and lists one entry per CDR3 protein. Among more than 400,000 distinct CDR3 sequences listed, roughly 15% were seen once. These data were also reused for a study on yellow fever vaccine responses in identical twins.

The sequencing input was CD4+ T cells sorted from blood. The origin of the receptors is a woman aged 18-29 years in good health.

The chain has TRBV7-9 and TRBJ2-3; no clear D. The germline V gene has CDR1 SEHNR and CDR2 FQNEAQ (reference sequence). The CDR3 has 14 residues. Deletions cut 2 bases from V and 2 bases from J, with 8 bases between. DNA for the CDR3: TGTGCCAGCAGCTTACAGGCCAACACAGATACGCAGTATTTT. Encoded protein: CASSLQANTDTQYF.

V is TRBV28 and J is TRBJ2-7; the D call may be TRBD1 or TRBD2 (5 bases each). The V end was cut by 3 bases, the J end by 6 bases, with 18 bases between. Germline CDR1 is MDHEN and CDR2 is SYDVKM. The CDR3 runs 15 residues. CDR3 protein: CASSFRDRFYREQYF. CDR3 bases: TGTGCCAGCAGTTTCCGGGACCGGTTTTACCGCGAGCAGTACTTC.

The V gene is TRBV25-1, the J gene TRBJ2-7, with TRBD1 matching 7 bases. The trim removed 5 bases at V and 7 bases at J, leaving 14 bases unmatched. The germline CDR1 and CDR2 sequences are MGHDK and SYGVNS. The CDR3 has 15 amino acids. DNA for the CDR3: TGTGCCAGCAGTCTGGACAGGTTCAAATATGTGGAGCAGTACTTC. Protein product: CASSLDRFKYVEQYF.